One T cell receptor (beta chain) is described in this entry. The sample originates from a study of cytomegalovirus exposure and HLA in healthy donors. Across the whole study: From HLA-typed donors, an early data release held 70 million to 100 million unique TCRs. Genotyping of some 390 donors showed that about 83% belonged to the Caucasian-associated ancestry cluster.

It was with 60 Vbeta and 13 Jbeta primers that the PCR ran. Generated by immunoSEQ multiplex PCR, the TCRdb table keeps only in-frame clones and is missing some. The sample has 200,000 to 250,000 clones; around four fifths are singletons. Germline V gene sequence: CDR1 SGDLS, CDR2 YYNGEE. V lost 0 bases, J lost 2 bases, and 17 bases lay in between. The CDR3 covers 17 residues. This TCR derives from a boy aged 2 to 10 in good health and CMV-seronegative. Input material: PBMCs. This chain links TRBV9 with TRBJ1-1, with D tentatively TRBD1 (6 bases). The CDR3 nucleotides are TGTGCCAGCAGCGTAGAGGTGATGACAGGCGAAAACACTGAAGCTTTCTTT. The encoded protein is CASSVEVMTGENTEAFF.